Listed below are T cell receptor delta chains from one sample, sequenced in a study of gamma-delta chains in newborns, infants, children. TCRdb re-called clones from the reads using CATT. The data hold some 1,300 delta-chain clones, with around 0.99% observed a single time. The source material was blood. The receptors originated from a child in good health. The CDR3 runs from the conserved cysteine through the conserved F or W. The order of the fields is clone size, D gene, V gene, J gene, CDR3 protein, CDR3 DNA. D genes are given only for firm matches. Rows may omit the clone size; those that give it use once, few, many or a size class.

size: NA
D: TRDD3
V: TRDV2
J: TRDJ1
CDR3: CACDPVLGDTRGSDKLIF
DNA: TGTGCCTGTGACCCCGTACTGGGGGATACGCGGGGCTCCGATAAACTCATCTTT

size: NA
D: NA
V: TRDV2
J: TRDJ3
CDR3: CACDPVLGSWDTRQMFF
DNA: TGTGCCTGTGACCCTGTACTGGGTTCCTGGGACACCCGACAGATGTTTTTC

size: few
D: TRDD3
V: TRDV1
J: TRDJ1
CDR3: CALGDPGGSENYKLIF
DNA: TGTGCTCTTGGGGATCCAGGGGGATCGGAGAACTATAAACTCATCTTT

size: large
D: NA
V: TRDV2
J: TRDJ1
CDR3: CACDTLWPNGSTDKLIF
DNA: TGTGCCTGTGACACCTTGTGGCCCAATGGAAGCACCGATAAACTCATCTTT

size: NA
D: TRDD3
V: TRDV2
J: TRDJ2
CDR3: CACDPITGGFGLTAQLFF
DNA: TGTGCCTGTGACCCCATTACTGGGGGATTCGGCTTGACAGCACAACTCTTCTTT

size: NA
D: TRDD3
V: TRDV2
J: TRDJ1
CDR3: CACAALLGDTDKLIF
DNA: TGTGCCTGTGCCGCCTTACTGGGGGATACCGATAAACTCATCTTT

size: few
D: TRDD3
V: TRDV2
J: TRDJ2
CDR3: CACDTLGDNLTAQLFF
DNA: TGTGCCTGTGACACTCTGGGGGATAATTTGACAGCACAACTCTTCTTT

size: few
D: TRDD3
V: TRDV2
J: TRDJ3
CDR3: CACDRVLGDTSSWDTRQMFF
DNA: TGTGCCTGTGACCGTGTACTGGGGGATACTAGCTCCTGGGACACCCGACAGATGTTTTTC

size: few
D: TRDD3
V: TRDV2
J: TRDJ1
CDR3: CACDTVRTGGYGPYTDKLIF
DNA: TGTGCCTGTGACACCGTCCGTACTGGGGGATACGGCCCGTACACCGATAAACTCATCTTT

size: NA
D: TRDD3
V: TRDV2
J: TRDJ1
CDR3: CACDTVGDKGDKLIF
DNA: TGTGCCTGTGACACCGTGGGGGATAAGGGCGATAAACTCATCTTT

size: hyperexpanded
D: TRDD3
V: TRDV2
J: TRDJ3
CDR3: CACDTGGFSSWDTRQMFF
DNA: TGTGCCTGTGACACTGGGGGATTCAGCTCCTGGGACACCCGACAGATGTTTTTC

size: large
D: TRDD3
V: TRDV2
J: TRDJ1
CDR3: CACDTLTGDRFTDKLIF
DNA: TGTGCCTGTGACACTCTCACTGGGGATCGTTTCACCGATAAACTCATCTTT

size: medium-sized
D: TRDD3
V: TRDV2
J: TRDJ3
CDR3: CACDSVLGDPSWDTRQMFF
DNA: TGTGCCTGTGACAGCGTACTGGGGGACCCCTCCTGGGACACCCGACAGATGTTTTTC

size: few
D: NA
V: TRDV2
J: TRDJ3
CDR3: CACDTLGISSWDTRQMFF
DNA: TGTGCCTGTGACACCTTGGGGATCAGCTCCTGGGACACCCGACAGATGTTTTTC

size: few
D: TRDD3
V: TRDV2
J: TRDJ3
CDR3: CACDTVGDTTWDTRQMFF
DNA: TGTGCCTGTGACACCGTGGGGGATACTACCTGGGACACCCGACAGATGTTTTTC

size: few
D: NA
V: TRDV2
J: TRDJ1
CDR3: CACDTVETPYTNKLIF
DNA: TGTGCCTGTGACACCGTCGAAACCCCGTACACCAATAAACTCATCTTT

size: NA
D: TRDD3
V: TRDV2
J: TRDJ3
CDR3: CACDTGGWSSWDTRQMFF
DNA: TGTGCCTGTGACACCGGGGGATGGAGCTCCTGGGACACCCGACAGATGTTTTTC

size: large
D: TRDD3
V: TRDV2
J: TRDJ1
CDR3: CACDTLGDTLNTDKLIF
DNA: TGTGCCTGTGACACCCTGGGGGATACGCTGAACACCGATAAACTCATCTTT

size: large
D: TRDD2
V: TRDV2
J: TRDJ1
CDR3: CACDPTPSYGRENPWVELIF
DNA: TGTGCCTGTGATCCGACACCTTCCTACGGGAGGGAGAACCCGTGGGTGGAACTCATCTTT

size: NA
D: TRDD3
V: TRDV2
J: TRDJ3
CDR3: CACDTLGDSSWDARQMFF
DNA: TGTGCCTGTGACACCCTGGGGGATAGCTCCTGGGACGCCCGACAGATGTTCTTC

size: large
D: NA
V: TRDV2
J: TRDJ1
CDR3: CACDTILRARGIVTDKLIF
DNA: TGTGCCTGTGACACGATCCTACGCGCGAGGGGTATTGTCACCGATAAACTCATCTTT

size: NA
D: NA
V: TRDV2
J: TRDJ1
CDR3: CACDTLTGYTDKLIF
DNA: TGTGCCTGTGACACCCTAACGGGCTACACCGATAAACTCATCTTT